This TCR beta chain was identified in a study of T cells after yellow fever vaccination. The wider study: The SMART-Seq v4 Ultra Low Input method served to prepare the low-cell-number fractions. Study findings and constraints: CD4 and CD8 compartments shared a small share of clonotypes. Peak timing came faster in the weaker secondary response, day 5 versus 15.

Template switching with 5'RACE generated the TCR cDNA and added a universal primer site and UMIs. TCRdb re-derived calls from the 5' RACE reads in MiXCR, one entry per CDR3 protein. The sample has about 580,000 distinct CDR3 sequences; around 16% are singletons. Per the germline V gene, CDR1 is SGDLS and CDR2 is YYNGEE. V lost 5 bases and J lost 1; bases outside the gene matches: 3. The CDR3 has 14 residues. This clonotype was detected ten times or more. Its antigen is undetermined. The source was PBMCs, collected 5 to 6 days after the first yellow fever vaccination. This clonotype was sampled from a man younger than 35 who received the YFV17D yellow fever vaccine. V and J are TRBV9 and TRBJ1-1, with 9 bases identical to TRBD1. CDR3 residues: CASRGQGANTEAFF. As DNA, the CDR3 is TGTGCCAGCAGGGGACAGGGAGCGAACACTGAAGCTTTCTTT.